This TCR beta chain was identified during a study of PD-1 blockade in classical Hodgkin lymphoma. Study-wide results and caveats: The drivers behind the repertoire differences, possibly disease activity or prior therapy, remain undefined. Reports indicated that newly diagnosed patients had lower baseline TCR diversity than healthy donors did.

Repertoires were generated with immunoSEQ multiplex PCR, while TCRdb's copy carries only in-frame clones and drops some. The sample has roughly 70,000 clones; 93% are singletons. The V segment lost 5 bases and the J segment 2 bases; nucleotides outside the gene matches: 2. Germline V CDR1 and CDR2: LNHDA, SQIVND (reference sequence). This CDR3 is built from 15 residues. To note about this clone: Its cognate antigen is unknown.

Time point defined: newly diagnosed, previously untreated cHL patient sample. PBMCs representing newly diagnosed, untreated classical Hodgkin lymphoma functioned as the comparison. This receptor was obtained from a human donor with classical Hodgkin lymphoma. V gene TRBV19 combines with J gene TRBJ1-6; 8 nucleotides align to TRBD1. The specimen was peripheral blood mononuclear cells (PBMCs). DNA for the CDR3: TGTGCCAGTAGTGGACAGGGTCCCTATAATTCACCCCTCCACTTT. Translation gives CASSGQGPYNSPLHF.